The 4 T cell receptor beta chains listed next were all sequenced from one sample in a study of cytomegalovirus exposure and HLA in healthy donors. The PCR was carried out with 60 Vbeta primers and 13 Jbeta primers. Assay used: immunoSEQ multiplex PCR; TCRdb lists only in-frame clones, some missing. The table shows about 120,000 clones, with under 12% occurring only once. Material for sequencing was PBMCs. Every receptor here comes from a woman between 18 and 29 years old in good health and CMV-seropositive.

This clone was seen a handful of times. The CDR3 spells CATTGQNQPQHF. DNA for the CDR3: TGTGCCACCACCGGACAGAATCAGCCCCAGCATTTT. The chain has TRBV28 and TRBJ1-5; tentative D call: TRBD1 (6 bases). The CDR3 totals 12 residues. Trimming left V 10 bases short and J 4 bases short, with 11 bases between. The germline V gene encodes CDR1 MDHEN and CDR2 SYDVKM.

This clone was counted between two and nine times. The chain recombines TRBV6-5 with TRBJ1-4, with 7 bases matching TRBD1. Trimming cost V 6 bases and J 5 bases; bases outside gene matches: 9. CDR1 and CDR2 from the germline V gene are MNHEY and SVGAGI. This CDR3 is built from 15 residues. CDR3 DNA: TGTGCCAGCAGAAGGGGGCGTGGAATGAATGAAAAACTGTTTTTT. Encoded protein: CASRRGRGMNEKLFF.

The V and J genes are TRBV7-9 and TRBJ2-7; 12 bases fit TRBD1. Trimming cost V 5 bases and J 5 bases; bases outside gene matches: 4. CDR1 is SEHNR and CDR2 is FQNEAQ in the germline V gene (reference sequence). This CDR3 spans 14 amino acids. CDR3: CASSGTGGPNEQYF. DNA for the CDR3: TGTGCCAGCAGCGGGACAGGGGGCCCCAACGAGCAGTACTTC.

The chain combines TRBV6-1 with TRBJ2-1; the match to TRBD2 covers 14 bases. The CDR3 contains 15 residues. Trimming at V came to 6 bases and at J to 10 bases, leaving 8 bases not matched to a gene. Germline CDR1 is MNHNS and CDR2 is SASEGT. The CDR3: CASSSGLAGAGEQFF. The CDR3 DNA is TGTGCCAGCAGCTCGGGACTAGCGGGAGCAGGGGAGCAGTTCTTC.